The following is a T cell receptor beta chain sequence with its context. Its antigen is unidentified. This table comes from immunoSEQ multiplex PCR, and its TCRdb copy is limited to in-frame clones, with some not included. Of under 400,000 clones listed, approximately 90% are singletons. Trimming took 2 bases from V and 6 from J, leaving 12 bases between them. The CDR3 spans 14 residues. Germline V lookup: CDR1 MNHNS, CDR2 SASEGT. It was the approximately 120-subject validation cohort, separate from the roughly 700-subject first cohort, to which the donors belonged. The data are from a study of cytomegalovirus exposure and HLA in healthy donors. Study-wide results and caveats: TCR beta chains numbering more than 150 were designated cytomegalovirus-associated. Among the CMV-associated chains, three were confirmed in vitro as specific for CMV antigens.

The J gene is TRBJ2-3, the V gene TRBV6-1, with D possibly being TRBD1 (5 bases). The clonotype comes from a woman aged 18-29 years in good health and CMV-seronegative. The sequenced material came from PBMCs. The CDR3 protein is CASSEHRSGDTQYF. The CDR3 nucleotides read TGTGCCAGCAGTGAACACAGGAGTGGGGATACGCAGTATTTT.